The sequence of this TCR beta chain was determined in a study of graft-versus-host responses after intestinal transplantation. Background on the study: Those transplanted obtained multivisceral, liver-intestinal, or isolated intestinal grafts. Every one of the recipients received anti-thymocyte globulin induction and afterwards took tacrolimus and steroids for around 3 years. Whole-study findings and limits: GvH clonotypes were identified within recipient marrow, with a subset emerging first in ileum or blood. Early post-transplant falls in HvG clones accompanied the peak levels of circulating GvH clones.

Per germline, CDR1 SGHTA and CDR2 FQGNSA. This CDR3 region has 16 residues. Trimming stripped 5 bases from V and 2 bases from J, with 13 bases between. TCRdb's table, derived via immunoSEQ multiplex PCR, lists solely in-frame clones and lacks some. Among over 100,000 clones listed, roughly 92% were seen once. With regard to this clone: Its target is not known.

This clonotype was sampled from a human donor who was the organ donor for an intestinal transplant. The specimen comprised unstimulated CD4+ T cells sorted from spleen or lymph node cells, sampled before transplant. The V and J genes are TRBV7-2 and TRBJ2-6; weak D call: TRBD2 (6 bases). Written as DNA, the CDR3 is TGTGCCAGCAGCCGAGGAGGGGCTACTGGGGCCAACGTCCTGACTTTC. This encodes CASSRGGATGANVLTF.